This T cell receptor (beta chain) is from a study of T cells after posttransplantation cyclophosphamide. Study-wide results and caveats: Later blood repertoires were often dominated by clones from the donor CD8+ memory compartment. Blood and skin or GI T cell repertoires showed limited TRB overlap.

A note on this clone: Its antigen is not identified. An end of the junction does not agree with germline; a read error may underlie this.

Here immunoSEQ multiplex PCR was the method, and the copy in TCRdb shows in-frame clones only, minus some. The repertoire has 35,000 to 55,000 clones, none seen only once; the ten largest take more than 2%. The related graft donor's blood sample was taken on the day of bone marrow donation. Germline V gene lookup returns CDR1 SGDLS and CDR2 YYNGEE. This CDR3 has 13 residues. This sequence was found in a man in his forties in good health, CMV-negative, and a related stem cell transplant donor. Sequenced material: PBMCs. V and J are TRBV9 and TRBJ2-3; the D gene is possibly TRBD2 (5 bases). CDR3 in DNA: TGTGCCAGCAGCGACCAGCGGTCAGATGCGCAGTATTTT. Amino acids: CASSDQRSDAQYF.